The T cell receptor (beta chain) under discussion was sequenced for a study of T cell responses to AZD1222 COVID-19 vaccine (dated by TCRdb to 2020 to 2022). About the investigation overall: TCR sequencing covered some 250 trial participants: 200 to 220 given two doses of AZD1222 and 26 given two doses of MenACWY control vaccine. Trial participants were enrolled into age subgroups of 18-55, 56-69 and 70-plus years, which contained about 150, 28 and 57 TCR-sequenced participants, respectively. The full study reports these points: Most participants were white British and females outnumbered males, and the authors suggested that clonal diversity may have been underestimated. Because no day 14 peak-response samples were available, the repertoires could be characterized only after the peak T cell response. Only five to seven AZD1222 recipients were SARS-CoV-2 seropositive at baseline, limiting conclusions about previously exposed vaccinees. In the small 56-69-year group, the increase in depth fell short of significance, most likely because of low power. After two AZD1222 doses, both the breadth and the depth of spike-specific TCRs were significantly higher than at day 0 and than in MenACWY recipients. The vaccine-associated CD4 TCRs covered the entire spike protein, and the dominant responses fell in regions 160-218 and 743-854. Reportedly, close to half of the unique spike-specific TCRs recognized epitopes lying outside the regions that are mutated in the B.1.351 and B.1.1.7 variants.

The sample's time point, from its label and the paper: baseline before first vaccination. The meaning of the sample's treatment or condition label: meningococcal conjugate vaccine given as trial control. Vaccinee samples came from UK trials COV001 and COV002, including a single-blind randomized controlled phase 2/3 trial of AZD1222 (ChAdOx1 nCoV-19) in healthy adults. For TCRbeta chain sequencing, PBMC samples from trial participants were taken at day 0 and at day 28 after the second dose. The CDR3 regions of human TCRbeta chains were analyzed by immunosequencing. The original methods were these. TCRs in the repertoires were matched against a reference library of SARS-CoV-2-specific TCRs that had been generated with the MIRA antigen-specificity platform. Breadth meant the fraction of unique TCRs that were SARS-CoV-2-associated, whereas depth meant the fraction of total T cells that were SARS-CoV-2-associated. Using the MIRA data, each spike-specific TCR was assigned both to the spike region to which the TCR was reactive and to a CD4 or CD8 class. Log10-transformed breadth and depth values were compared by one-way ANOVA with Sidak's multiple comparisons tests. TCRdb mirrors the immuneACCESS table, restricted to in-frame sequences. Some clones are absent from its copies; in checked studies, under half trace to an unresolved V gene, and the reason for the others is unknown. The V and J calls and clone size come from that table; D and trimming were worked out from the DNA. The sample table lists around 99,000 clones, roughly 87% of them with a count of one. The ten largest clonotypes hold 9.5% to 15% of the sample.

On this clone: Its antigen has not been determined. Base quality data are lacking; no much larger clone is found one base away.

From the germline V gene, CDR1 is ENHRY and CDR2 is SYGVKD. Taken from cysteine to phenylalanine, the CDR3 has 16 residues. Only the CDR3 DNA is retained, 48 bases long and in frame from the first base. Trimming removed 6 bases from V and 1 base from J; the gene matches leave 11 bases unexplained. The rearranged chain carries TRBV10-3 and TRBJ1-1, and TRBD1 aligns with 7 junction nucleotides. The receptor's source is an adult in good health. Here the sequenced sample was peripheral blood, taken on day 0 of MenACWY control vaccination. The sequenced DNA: TGTGCCATCAGGAGTGAGACAGGGTACGGGAACACTGAAGCTTTCTTT. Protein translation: CAIRSETGYGNTEAFF.